Listed here is a single T cell receptor (beta chain). Its antigen is currently not known. No much larger clone is present one base from it, and per-base qualities are unavailable. This specimen comes from a study of PD-1 blockade in classical Hodgkin lymphoma (dated by TCRdb to about 2020). Some background on the complete study: Nivolumab dosing was 3 mg/kg intravenously every 2 weeks, continuing until either disease progression or unacceptable toxicity. The study used TCR beta sequencing and CyTOF to define a peripheral blood immune signature of response to PD-1 blockade in classical Hodgkin lymphoma. Study-level results and caveats: The study was restricted to a single clinical trial cohort, and the causes of repertoire differences, possibly disease activity or prior therapy, were left undefined. By C4D1, a significant rise was seen in CD4+ TCR diversity but not in CD8+ TCR diversity (p=0.0027 vs p=0.16), and the rise was most apparent among complete responders (p=0.02). Baseline diversity similar to that of newly diagnosed patients was observed in trial patients achieving complete response, whereas significantly lower diversity was observed in partial responders and progressors. Baseline TCR diversity was reported to be lower in newly diagnosed patients than in healthy donors and to be lower still in relapsed/refractory patients. Diversity was lower in patients who began nivolumab less than 1 year after ASCT, so these patients were left out of later analyses to avoid confounding by immune reconstitution.

Cut back by 3 bases and 8 bases, the V and J ends lie 10 bases apart. CDR1 and CDR2 are drawn from the germline V gene (reference sequence): MNHEY, SMNVEV. From the cysteine through the phenylalanine, the CDR3 covers 13 amino acids. Left in the record is the CDR3 DNA by itself, 39 bases read in frame from the first base. The Qiagen DNeasy kit was used to extract genomic DNA both from unsorted PBMCs and from the negatively selected CD4+ and CD8+ fractions. Amplification of TCR beta CDR3 regions was done by immunoSEQ multiplex PCR with primers that anneal to V and J segments. A synthetic immune receptor repertoire was used to minimize amplification bias, and remaining bias was computationally removed after sequencing. As for the original processing: Custom Python scripts were used to quantify repertoire diversity as the Shannon entropy index. Unsorted, CD4+ and CD8+ repertoires were analyzed separately, except for combined analyses in which CD4+ and CD8+ sequences were merged in silico. Clonal expansion was defined as at least a 2-fold frequency increase after treatment relative to C1D1, with a pseudocount of 0.5 for undetected baseline clones. Clones with 0 or 1 copy at C1D1 were defined as singleton clones, while clones with 2 or more copies were defined as non-singleton clones. Clones expanded in unsorted samples were assigned a CD4+, CD8+ or unknown annotation through matching of protein sequences in sorted samples from the same patient. Diversity changes from C1D1 to C4D1 were tested in paired samples using Wilcoxon tests. This is the immuneACCESS table as TCRdb keeps it, with only in-frame sequences that have V and J called. A part of the clones is gone; compared with another copy, unresolved V genes explain less than half, and the rest is unexplained. That table is the source of V, J and clone size, and D and trimming were worked out from the DNA. The sample includes about 92,000 clones, with under 85% observed a single time. The top ten clones comprise about 17% of the sample.

The time point label of this sample denotes: cycle 4 day 1 (C4D1), after around six weeks of nivolumab. All trial patients had relapsed after autologous stem cell transplantation, with cohorts A, B and C differing in prior brentuximab vedotin exposure. A total of roughly 57 patients with relapsed/refractory classical Hodgkin lymphoma made up the trial cohort, and each patient's best overall response was complete response, partial response or progressive disease. Single-agent nivolumab was administered to trial patients in the multi-cohort phase II CheckMate 205 trial. An independent review committee assessed best overall response using the 2007 International Working Group response criteria. Trial PBMCs were obtained immediately prior to nivolumab initiation (C1D1) and on therapy at cycle 2 day 1 and cycle 4 day 1. After peripheral blood was drawn into 8 mL Vacutainer Cell Preparation Tubes, PBMCs were isolated by centrifugation and then cryopreserved.

The sequencing used peripheral blood mononuclear cells (PBMCs), collected before the fourth cycle of nivolumab. The V gene is TRBV27 and the J gene is TRBJ1-4, with the D gene call left open. This clonotype was sampled from a human donor with classical Hodgkin lymphoma. The CDR3 corresponds to CASSFWGSEKLFF. The DNA is TGTGCCAGCAGTTTTTGGGGATCCGAAAAACTGTTTTTT.